This TCR beta chain was retrieved from a study of CD8+ T cells in alopecia areata. RNA extraction was followed by reverse transcription into cDNA, which acted as the sequencing template. Assay: immunoSEQ multiplex PCR; the TCRdb copy retains only in-frame clones and omits some. Of around 100,000 clones listed, 55% to 75% are singletons. Of note for this clone: Its antigen is unidentified.

Study findings and constraints: Expanded CD8+ clones among the top 100, as well as scalp clonality, were significantly decreased by tofacitinib. Throughout tofacitinib, many expanded lesional clones continued to persist in scalp and blood. Among patients, TCR sharing was less clear than in mice, a difference possibly due in part to HLA diversity in the patient population.

The CDR3 is 15 residues long. The V gene's germline CDR1 is MNHEY and CDR2 SMNVEV (reference sequence). V gave up 4 bases and J gave up 4 bases, with 16 bases separating them. Treatment given: oral pan-JAK inhibitor, 5-10 mg twice daily. The receptor's source is a human donor with alopecia areata. The sequencing used CD8+ T cells sorted from blood, collected at roughly week 55, from a patient treated with tofacitinib. The chain has TRBV27 and TRBJ1-2; the D gene is possibly TRBD1 (5 bases). CDR3 in amino acids: CASSSHRVDSYGYTF. The CDR3 DNA follows: TGTGCCAGCAGTTCCCACCGGGTCGACAGCTATGGCTACACCTTC.